In this sample, the clone carrying this T cell receptor (beta chain) turned up a few times. Antigen specificity is unknown. V gave up 0 bases and J gave up 3 bases, with 11 bases separating them. The germline V gene encodes CDR1 LGHDT and CDR2 YNNKEL (reference sequence). The CDR3 runs 15 residues. The sample is drawn from a study of T cells after yellow fever vaccination. Whole-study results and caveats: The study found a weaker secondary response that peaked faster, day 5 versus 15. Subsequent booster samples again held most clones from primary vaccination (roughly 95% CD4, approximately 86% CD8).

TCRdb reprocessed the 5' RACE reads via MiXCR and lists one record per CDR3 protein. In the table there are just under 600,000 distinct CDR3 sequences, about 14% of which are singletons. The clonotype comes from a man younger than 45 who received the YFV17D yellow fever vaccine. The chain links TRBV3-1 to TRBJ1-1; a weak D match, TRBD1 (5 bases). This sample comprised PBMCs, obtained on the day of the yellow fever booster vaccination. In DNA, the CDR3 is TGTGCCAGCAGCCAAGATCCAGGGTGGGACACTGAAGCTTTCTTT. Its translation: CASSQDPGWDTEAFF.